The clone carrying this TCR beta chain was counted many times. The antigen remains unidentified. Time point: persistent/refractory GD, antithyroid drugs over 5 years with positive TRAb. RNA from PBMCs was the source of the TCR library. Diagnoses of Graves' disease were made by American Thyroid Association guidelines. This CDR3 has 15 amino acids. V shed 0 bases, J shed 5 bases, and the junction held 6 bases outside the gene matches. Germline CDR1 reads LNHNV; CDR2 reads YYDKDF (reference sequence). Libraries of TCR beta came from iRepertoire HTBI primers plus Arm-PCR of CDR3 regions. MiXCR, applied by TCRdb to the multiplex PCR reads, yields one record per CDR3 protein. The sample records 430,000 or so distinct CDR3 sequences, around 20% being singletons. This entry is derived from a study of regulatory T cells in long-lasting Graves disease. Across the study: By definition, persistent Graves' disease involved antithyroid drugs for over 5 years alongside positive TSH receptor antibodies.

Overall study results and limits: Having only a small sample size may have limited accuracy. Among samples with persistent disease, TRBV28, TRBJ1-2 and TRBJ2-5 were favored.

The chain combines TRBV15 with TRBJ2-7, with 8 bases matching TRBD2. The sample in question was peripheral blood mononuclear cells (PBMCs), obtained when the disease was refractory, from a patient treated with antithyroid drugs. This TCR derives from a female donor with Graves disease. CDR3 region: CATSRDLSGSHEQYF. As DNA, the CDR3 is TGTGCCACCAGCAGAGATCTGAGCGGGAGTCACGAGCAGTACTTC.